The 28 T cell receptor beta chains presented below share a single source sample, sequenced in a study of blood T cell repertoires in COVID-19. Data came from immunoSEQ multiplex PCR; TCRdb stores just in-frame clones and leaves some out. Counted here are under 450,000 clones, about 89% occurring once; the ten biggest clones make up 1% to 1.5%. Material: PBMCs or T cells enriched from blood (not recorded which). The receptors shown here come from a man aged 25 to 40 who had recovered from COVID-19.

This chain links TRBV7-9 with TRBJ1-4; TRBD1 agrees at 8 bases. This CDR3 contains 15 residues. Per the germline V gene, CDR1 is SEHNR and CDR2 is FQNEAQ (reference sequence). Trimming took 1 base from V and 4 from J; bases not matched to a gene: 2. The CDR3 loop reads CASSLGDRFNEKLFF. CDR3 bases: TGTGCCAGCAGCTTAGGGGACAGGTTTAATGAAAAACTGTTTTTT. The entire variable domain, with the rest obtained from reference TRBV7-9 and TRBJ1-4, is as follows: DTGVSQNPRHKITKRGQNVTFRCDPISEHNRLYWYRQTLGQGPEFLTYFQNEAQLEKSRLLSDRFSAERPKGSFSTLEIQRTEQGDSAMYLCASSLGDRFNEKLFFGSGTQLSVL.

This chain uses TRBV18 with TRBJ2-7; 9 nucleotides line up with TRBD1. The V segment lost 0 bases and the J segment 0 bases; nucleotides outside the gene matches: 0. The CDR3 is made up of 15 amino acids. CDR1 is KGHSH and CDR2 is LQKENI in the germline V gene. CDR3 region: CASSPPTGGSYEQYF. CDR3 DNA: TGTGCCAGCTCACCACCGACAGGGGGCTCCTACGAGCAGTACTTC.

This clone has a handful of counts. The CDR3 DNA is TGTGCCAGCAGCCCCTCCGGGACTAGGAATTCACCCCTCCACTTT. Protein sequence: CASSPSGTRNSPLHF. The V and J genes are TRBV14 and TRBJ1-6; D possibly corresponds to TRBD1 (5 bases). The germline V gene encodes CDR1 SGHDN and CDR2 FVKESK. V lost 4 bases to trimming and J lost 7 bases, with 14 bases between them. The CDR3 consists of 15 residues.

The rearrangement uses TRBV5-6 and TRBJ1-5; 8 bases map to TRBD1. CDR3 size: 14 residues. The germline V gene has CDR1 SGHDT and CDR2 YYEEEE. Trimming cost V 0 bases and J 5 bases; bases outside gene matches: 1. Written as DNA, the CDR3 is TGTGCCAGCAGCTTGGGGACAGGGTATCAGCCCCAGCATTTT. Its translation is CASSLGTGYQPQHF.

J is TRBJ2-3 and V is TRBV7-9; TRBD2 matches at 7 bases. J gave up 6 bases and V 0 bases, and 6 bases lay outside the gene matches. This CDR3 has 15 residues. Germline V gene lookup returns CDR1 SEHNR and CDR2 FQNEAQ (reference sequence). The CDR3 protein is CASSLAGGMTDTQYF. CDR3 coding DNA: TGTGCCAGCAGCTTAGCGGGAGGGATGACCGATACGCAGTATTTT.

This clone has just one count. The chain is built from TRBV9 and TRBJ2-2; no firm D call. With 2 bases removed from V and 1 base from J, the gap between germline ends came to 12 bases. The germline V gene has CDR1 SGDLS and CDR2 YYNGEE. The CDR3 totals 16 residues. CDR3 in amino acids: CASSVGAPMNTGELFF. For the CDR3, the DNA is TGTGCCAGCAGCGTCGGAGCGCCAATGAACACCGGGGAGCTGTTTTTT.

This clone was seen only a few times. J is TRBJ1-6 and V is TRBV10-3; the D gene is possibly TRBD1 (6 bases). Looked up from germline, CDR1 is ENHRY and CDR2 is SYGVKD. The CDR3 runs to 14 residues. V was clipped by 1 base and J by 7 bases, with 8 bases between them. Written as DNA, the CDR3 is TGTGCCATCAGTGAGTACAGGGAAAATTCACCCCTCCACTTT. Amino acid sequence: CAISEYRENSPLHF.

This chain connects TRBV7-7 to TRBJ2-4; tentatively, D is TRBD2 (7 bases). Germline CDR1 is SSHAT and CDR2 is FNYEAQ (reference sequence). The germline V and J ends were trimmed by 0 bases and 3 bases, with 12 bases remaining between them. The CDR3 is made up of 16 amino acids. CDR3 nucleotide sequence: TGTGCCAGCAGCTTAGCGAGGGGGGGCCTCAAAAACATTCAGTACTTC. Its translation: CASSLARGGLKNIQYF.

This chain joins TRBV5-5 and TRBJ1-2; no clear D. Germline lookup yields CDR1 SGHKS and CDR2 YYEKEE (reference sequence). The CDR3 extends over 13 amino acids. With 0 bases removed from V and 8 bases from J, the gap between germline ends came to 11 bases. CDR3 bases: TGTGCCAGCAGCTTGGAAGGTCTCGGGGGCTACACCTTC. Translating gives CASSLEGLGGYTF.

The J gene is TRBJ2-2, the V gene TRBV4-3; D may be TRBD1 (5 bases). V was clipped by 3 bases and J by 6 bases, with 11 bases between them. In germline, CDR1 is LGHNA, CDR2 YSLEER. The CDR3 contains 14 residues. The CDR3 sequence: CASSQGRVSGELFF. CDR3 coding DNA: TGCGCCAGCAGCCAGGGCAGGGTCTCCGGGGAGCTGTTTTTT.

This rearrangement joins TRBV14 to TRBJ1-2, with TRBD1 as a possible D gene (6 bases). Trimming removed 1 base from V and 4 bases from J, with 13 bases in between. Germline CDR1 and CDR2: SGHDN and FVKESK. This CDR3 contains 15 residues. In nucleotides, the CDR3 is TGTGCCAGCAGCCAAGGTTTCGACAGGACCTATGGCTACACCTTC. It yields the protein CASSQGFDRTYGYTF.

CDR3 nucleotides: TGCAGCGTTGAAAAGGGGGCTAATGAAAAACTGTTTTTT. Amino acids: CSVEKGANEKLFF. The chain uses TRBV29-1 and TRBJ1-4; weak D call: TRBD1 (6 bases). V was clipped by 2 bases and J by 3 bases, with 7 bases between them. This CDR3 is 13 amino acids long. Germline V gene lookup returns CDR1 SQVTM and CDR2 ANQGSEA.

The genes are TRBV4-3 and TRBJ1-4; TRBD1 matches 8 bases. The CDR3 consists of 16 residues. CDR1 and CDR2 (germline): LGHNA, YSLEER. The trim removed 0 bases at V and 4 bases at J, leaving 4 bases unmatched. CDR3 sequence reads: CASSQDRDRINEKLFF. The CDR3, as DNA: TGCGCCAGCAGCCAAGATAGGGACAGGATTAATGAAAAACTGTTTTTT.

CDR3 region: CASSLTERTGIGYTF. The CDR3 coding sequence is TGTGCCAGCAGCTTAACCGAAAGAACAGGGATAGGCTACACCTTC. The V gene is TRBV7-9, the J gene TRBJ1-2, with D tentatively TRBD1 (6 bases). Deletions cut 2 bases from V and 8 bases from J, with 18 bases between. This CDR3 has 15 residues. Germline CDR1 and CDR2: SEHNR and FQNEAQ (reference sequence).

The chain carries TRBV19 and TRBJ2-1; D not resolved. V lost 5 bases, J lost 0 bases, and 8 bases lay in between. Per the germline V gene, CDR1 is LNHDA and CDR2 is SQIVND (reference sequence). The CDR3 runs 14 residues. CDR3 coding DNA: TGTGCCAGTAGTGGGCCTTCCTCCTACAATGAGCAGTTCTTC. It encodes CASSGPSSYNEQFF.

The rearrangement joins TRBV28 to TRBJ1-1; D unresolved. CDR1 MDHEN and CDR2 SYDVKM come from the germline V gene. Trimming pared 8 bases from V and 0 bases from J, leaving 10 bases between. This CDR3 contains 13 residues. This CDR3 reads CASERFMNTEAFF. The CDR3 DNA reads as TGTGCCAGCGAACGGTTCATGAACACTGAAGCTTTCTTT. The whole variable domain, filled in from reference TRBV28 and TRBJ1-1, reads DVKVTQSSRYLVKRTGEKVFLECVQDMDHENMFWYRQDPGLGLRLIYFSYDVKMKEKGDIPEGYSVSREKKERFSLILESASTNQTSMYLCASERFMNTEAFFGQGTRLTVV.

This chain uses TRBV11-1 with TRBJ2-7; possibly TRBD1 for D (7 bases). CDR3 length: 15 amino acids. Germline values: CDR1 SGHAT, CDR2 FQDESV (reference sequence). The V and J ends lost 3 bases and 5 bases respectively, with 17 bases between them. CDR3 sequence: CASSLRQGLRDEQYF. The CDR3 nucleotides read TGTGCCAGCAGCTTGCGACAGGGACTCCGGGACGAGCAGTACTTC.

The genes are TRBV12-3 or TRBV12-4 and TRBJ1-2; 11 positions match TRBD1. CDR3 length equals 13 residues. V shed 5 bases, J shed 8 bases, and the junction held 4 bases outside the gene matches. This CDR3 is CASSQDRGRGYTF. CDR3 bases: TGTGCCAGCAGTCAGGACAGGGGGCGAGGCTACACCTTC.

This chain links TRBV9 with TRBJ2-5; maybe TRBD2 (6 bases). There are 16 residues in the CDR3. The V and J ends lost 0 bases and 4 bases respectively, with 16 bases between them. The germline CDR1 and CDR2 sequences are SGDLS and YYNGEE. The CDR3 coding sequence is TGTGCCAGCAGCGTAGTGGGTTCGGTTAGCGGAGAGACCCAGTACTTC. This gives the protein CASSVVGSVSGETQYF.

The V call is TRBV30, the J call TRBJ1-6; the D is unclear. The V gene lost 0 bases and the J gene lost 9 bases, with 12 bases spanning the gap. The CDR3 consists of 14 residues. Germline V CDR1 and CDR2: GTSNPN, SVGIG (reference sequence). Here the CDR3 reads CAWSVLLSGSPLHF. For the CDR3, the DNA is TGTGCCTGGAGTGTACTCCTAAGTGGTTCACCCCTCCACTTT.

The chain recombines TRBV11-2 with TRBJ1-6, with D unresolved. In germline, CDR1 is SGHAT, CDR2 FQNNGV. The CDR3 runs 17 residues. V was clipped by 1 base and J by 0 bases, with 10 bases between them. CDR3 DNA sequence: TGTGCCAGCAGCTTAGTTGGCGGTAGCTCCTATAATTCACCCCTCCACTTT. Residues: CASSLVGGSSYNSPLHF.

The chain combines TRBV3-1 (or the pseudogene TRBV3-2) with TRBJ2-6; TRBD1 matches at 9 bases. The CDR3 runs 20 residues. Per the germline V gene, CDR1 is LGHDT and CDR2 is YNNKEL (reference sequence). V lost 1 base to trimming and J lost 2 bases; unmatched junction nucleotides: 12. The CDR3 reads CASSQAPRGQGYPGANVLTF. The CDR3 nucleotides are TGTGCCAGCAGCCAAGCCCCAAGGGGACAGGGTTATCCTGGGGCCAACGTCCTGACTTTC.

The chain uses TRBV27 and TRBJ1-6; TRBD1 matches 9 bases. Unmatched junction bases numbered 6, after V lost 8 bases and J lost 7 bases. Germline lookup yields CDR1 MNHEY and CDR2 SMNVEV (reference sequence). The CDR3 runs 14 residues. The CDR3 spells CASRSDRGNSPLHF. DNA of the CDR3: TGTGCCAGCCGATCCGACAGGGGGAATTCACCCCTCCACTTT.

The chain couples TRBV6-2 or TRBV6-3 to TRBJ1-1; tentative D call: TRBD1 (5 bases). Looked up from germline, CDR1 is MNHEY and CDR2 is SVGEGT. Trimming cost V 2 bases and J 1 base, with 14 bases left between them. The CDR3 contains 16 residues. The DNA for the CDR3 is TGTGCCAGCAGTTACCCAACTGGACATACGAACACTGAAGCTTTCTTT. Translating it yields CASSYPTGHTNTEAFF.

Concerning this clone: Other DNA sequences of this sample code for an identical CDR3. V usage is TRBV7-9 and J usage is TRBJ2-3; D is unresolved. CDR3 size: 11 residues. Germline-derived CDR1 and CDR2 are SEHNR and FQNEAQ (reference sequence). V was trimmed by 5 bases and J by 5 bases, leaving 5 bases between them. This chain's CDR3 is CASSPRDTQYF. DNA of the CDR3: TGTGCCAGCAGCCCCAGAGATACGCAGTATTTT.

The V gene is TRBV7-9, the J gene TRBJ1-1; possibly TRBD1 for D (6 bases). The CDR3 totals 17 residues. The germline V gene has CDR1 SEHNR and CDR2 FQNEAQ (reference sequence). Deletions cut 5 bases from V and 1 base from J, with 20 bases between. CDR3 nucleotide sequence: TGTGCCAGCAGCCCCCCTCTGGGGCAGGGGTCGAACACTGAAGCTTTCTTT. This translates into CASSPPLGQGSNTEAFF.

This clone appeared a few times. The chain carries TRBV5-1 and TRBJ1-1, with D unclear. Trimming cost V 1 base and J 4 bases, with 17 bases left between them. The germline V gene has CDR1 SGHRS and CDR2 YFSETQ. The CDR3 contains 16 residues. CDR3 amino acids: CASSLTWGEGSTEAFF. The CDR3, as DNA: TGCGCCAGCAGCTTGACCTGGGGAGAGGGTTCCACTGAAGCTTTCTTT.

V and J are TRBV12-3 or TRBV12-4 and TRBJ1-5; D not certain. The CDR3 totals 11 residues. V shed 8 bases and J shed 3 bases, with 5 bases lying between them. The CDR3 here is CASANNQPQHF. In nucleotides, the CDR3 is TGTGCCAGCGCGAACAATCAGCCCCAGCATTTT.